This T cell receptor beta chain came from a study of cytomegalovirus exposure and HLA in healthy donors. Study-level points and caveats: Relative to the approximately 630-donor mean, N-insertions were reportedly fewer in an Asian-associated ancestry cluster in a later analysis. In a later analysis, most CMV-associated TCR beta chains appeared HLA-restricted.

The primer mix had 60 Vbeta and 13 Jbeta primers. Here immunoSEQ multiplex PCR was the method, and the copy in TCRdb shows in-frame clones only, minus some. Among fewer than 250,000 clones listed, 70% to 90% were seen once. In regard to this clone: Its antigen remains unknown.

Germline V gene lookup returns CDR1 MNHEY and CDR2 SVGAGI. V was trimmed by 0 bases and J by 0 bases, leaving 8 bases between them. This CDR3 spans 15 amino acids. Sequencing was done on a sample of PBMCs. V and J are TRBV6-5 and TRBJ1-1; weak D call: TRBD1 (5 bases). The TCR sequence derives from a young man in good health and CMV-seronegative. CDR3 region: CASSYSVRVNTEAFF. CDR3 bases: TGTGCCAGCAGTTACTCGGTCAGGGTGAACACTGAAGCTTTCTTT.